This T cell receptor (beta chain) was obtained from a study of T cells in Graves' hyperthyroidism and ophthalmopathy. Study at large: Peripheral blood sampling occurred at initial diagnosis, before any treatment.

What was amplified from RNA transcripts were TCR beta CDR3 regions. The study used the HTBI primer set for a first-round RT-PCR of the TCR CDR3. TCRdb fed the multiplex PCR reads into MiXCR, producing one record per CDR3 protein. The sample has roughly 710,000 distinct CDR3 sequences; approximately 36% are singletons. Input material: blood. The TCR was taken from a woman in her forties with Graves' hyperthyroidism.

This chain's CDR3 is CSAIRPDIDEKLFF. The CDR3 DNA reads TGCAGTGCTATACGCCCGGATATTGATGAAAAACTGTTTTTT. V gene TRBV20-1 combines with J gene TRBJ1-4; no reliable D call. Germline-derived CDR1 and CDR2 are DFQATT and SNEGSKA (reference sequence). The CDR3 is made up of 14 amino acids. Trimming stripped 4 bases from V and 6 bases from J, with 15 bases between.